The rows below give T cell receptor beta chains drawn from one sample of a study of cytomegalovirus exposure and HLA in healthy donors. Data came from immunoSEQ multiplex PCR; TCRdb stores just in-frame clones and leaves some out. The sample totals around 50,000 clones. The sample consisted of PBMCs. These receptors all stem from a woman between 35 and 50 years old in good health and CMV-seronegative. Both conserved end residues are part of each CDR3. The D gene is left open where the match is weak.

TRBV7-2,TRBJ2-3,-,TGTGCCAGCAGCTTAGCCTGGACTCAGGTGGATACGCAGTATTTT,CASSLAWTQVDTQYF
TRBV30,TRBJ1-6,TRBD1,TGTGCCTGGAGGGGGAGACAGGGTATTCCACCCCTCCACTTT,CAWRGRQGIPPLHF
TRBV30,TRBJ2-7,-,TGTGCCTGGAGCTGGCCTGGGGCCGGGGAGCAGTACTTC,CAWSWPGAGEQYF
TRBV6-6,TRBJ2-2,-,TGTGCCAGCAGTTACCCCCAGCAGACTTCTACCGGGGAGCTGTTTTTT,CASSYPQQTSTGELFF
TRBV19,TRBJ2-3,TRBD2,TGTGCCAGTACGGCGGGAGGCACAGATACGCAGTATTTT,CASTAGGTDTQYF
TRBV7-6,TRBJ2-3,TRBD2,TGTGCCAGCAGCATCGGACTAGCGGGGGGCACAGATACGCAGTATTTT,CASSIGLAGGTDTQYF
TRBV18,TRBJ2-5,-,TGTGCCAGCTCACCAAACCGGGACATCCAAGAGACCCAGTACTTC,CASSPNRDIQETQYF
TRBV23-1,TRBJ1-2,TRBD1,TGCGCCAGCAGTCAACCCGCGACAGGGGCCCTCTATGGCTACACCTTC,CASSQPATGALYGYTF
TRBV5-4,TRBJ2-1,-,TGTGCCAGCAGCTCCGACAGTTACCACAATGAGCAGTTCTTC,CASSSDSYHNEQFF
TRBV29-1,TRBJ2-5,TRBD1,TGCAGCGCCCGCCGGGGACAGTTTCTTGCGGAGACCCAGTACTTC,CSARRGQFLAETQYF
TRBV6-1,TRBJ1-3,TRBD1,TGTGCCAGCAGGCCCGGGACAGAAGCAAACACCATATATTTT,CASRPGTEANTIYF
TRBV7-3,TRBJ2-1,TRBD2,TGTGCCAGCAGCCCCCGGACTAGCGGGAGGAGGAATGAGCAGTTCTTC,CASSPRTSGRRNEQFF
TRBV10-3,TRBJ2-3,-,TGTGCCATCAGTGACGGTGGGAGCGCGGGTACGCAGTATTTT,CAISDGGSAGTQYF
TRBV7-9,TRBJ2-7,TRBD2,TGTGCCAGCAGCCCTACTTGGGGGGGTAACTACGAGCAGTACTTC,CASSPTWGGNYEQYF
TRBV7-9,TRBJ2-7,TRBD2,TGTGCCAGCAGCTGGGTGAGGGGAGGGTCCTACGAGCAGTACTTC,CASSWVRGGSYEQYF
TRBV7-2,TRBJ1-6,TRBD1,TGTGCCAGCAGCTCGGGGACAGCCAATTCACCCCTCCACTTT,CASSSGTANSPLHF
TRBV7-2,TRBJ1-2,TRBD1,TGTGCCAGCAGGACAGGGCCCTTTAACTATGGCTACACCTTC,CASRTGPFNYGYTF
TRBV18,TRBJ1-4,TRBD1,TGTGCCAGCTCACCAGACAGGGGAGAAGCTAATGAAAAACTGTTTTTT,CASSPDRGEANEKLFF
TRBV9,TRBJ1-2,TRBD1,TGTGCCAGCAGCGTAGGGGGGCTGGGACAGCGAGGCTACACCTTC,CASSVGGLGQRGYTF
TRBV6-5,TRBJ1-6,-,TGTGCCAGCAGCACGGGTCGGCGTGATAATTCACCCCTCCACTTT,CASSTGRRDNSPLHF
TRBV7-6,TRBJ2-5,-,TGTGCCAGCAGCACCGGTTTCTCCTCTGAGACCCAGTACTTC,CASSTGFSSETQYF
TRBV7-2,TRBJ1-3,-,TGTGCCAGCAGCTTAGGACAGGCCTCTGGAAACACCATATATTTT,CASSLGQASGNTIYF
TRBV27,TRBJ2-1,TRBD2,TGTGCCAGCAGTACAATCCAGCGGGGGGGCGAAGATGAGCAGTTCTTC,CASSTIQRGGEDEQFF
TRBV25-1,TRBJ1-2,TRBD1,TGTGCCAGCAGTGGGGACAGGGCGGGATACTATGGCTACACCTTC,CASSGDRAGYYGYTF
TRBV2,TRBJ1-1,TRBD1,TGTGCCAGCACATCACGGACAGGGAACACTGAAGCTTTCTTT,CASTSRTGNTEAFF
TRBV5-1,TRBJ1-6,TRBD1,TGCGCCAGCAGCTTGGCGACAGGGGAGCCTTCACCCCTCCACTTT,CASSLATGEPSPLHF
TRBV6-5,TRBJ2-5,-,TGTGCCAGCAGCCCCGTATCAGTCCAAGAGACCCAGTACTTC,CASSPVSVQETQYF
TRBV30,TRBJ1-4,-,TGTGCCTGGAGTGCATGGGGGGGGGAGGCTGAAAAACTGTTTTTT,CAWSAWGGEAEKLFF
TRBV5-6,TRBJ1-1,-,TGTGCCAGCAGTCTACCCGGGCCCGGAGGGACTGAAGCTTTCTTT,CASSLPGPGGTEAFF
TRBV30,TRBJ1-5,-,TGTGCCTGGAGTGTACTTGGCGGGAATCAGCCCCAGCATTTT,CAWSVLGGNQPQHF
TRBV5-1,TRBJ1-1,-,TGCGCCAGCAAAGGGGTAGACACTGAAGCTTTCTTT,CASKGVDTEAFF
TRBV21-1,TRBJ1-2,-,TGTGCCAGCGTAGGCGGAACCTTCTATGGCTACACCTTC,CASVGGTFYGYTF
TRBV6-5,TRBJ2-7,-,TGTGCCAGCAGTGAGGGGGAGGGAGTCTACGAGCAGTACTTC,CASSEGEGVYEQYF
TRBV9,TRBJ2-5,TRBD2,TGTGCCAGCAGCGTAGACGGCGGCGGGGGAGAGACCCAGTACTTC,CASSVDGGGGETQYF
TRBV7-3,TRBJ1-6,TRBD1,TGTGCCAGCAGCAGGGGGACAGAGGCTTCACCCCTCCACTTT,CASSRGTEASPLHF
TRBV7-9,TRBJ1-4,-,TGTGCCAGCAGCATCAGGACAGCAACTAATGAAAAACTGTTTTTT,CASSIRTATNEKLFF
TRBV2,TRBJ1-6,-,TGTGCCAGCAGTGAAAGGGGGATGGGTAATTCACCCCTCCACTTT,CASSERGMGNSPLHF
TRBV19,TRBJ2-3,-,TGTGCCAGTAGTATAGGGGCAGGGAGCACAGATACGCAGTATTTT,CASSIGAGSTDTQYF
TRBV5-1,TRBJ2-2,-,TGCGCCAGCAGCCCACGGGACTTGAACACCGGGGAGCTGTTTTTT,CASSPRDLNTGELFF
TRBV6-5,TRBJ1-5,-,TGTGCCAGCAGGACGACGGGTTATAGCAATCAGCCCCAGCATTTT,CASRTTGYSNQPQHF
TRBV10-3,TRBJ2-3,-,TGTGCCATTTCTAAAAGCGGTACTAGCACAGATACGCAGTATTTT,CAISKSGTSTDTQYF
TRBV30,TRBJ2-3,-,TGTGCCTGGAGTCTGCCCTGGAGAATAGCCTCTAGCACAGATACGCAGTATTTT,CAWSLPWRIASSTDTQYF
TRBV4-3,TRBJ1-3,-,TGCGCCAGCAGCCAAGGCTGGGCCAGCACCATATATTTT,CASSQGWASTIYF
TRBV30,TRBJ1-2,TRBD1,TGTGCCTGGAGTGATCCGGGACAGTCCTATGGCTACACCTTC,CAWSDPGQSYGYTF
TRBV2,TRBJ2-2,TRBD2,TGTGCCAGCAGTTTGACTAGCGGGGGGGTCACCGGGGAGCTGTTTTTT,CASSLTSGGVTGELFF
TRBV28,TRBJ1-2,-,TGTGCCAGCAGTCCCGGACAAAGCGGCTACACCTTC,CASSPGQSGYTF
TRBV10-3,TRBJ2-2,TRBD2,TGTGCCATCAGTGAGTCTAGGACTAGCGGGGTCCCTGGTAGCACCGGGGAGCTGTTTTTT,CAISESRTSGVPGSTGELFF
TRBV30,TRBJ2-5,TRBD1,TGTGCCTGGAGGAAGACAGGGGGCGTAGGGACCCAGTACTTC,CAWRKTGGVGTQYF
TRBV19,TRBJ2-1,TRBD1,TGTGCCAGTAGTAGGGGGGGCAGTTTGGGGACAGGGAACAGGCTCTTC,CASSRGGSLGTGNRLF
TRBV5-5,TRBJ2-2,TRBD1,TGTGCCAGCAGCTTGGCCAGGACAGGGGGCGCGAACACCGGGGAGCTGTTTTTT,CASSLARTGGANTGELFF
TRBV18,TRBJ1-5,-,TGTGCCAGCTCACCCAGTGTGAGCAATCAGCCCCAGCATTTT,CASSPSVSNQPQHF